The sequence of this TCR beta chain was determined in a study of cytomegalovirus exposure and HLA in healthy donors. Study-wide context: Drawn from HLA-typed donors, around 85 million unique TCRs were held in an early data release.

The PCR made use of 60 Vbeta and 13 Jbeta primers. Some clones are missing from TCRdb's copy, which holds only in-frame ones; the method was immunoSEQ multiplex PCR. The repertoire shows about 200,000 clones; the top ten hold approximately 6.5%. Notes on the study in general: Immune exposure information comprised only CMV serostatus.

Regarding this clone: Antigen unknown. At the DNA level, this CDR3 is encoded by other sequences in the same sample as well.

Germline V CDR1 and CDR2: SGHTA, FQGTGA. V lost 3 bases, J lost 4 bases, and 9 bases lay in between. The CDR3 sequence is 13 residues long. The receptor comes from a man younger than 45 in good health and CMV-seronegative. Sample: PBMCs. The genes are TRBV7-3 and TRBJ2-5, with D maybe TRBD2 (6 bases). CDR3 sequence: CASSFGGGETQYF. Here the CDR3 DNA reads TGTGCCAGCAGCTTCGGGGGAGGAGAGACCCAGTACTTC.